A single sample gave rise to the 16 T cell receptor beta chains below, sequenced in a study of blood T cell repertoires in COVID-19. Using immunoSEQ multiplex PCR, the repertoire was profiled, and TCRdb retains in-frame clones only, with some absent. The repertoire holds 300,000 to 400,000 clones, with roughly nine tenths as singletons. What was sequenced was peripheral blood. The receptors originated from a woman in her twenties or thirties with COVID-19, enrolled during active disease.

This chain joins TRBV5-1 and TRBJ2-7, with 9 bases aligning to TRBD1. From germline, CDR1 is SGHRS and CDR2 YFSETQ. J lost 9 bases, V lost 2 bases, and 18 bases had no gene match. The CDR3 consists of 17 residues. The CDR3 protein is CASSFGDGIGDRERQYF. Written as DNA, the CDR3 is TGCGCCAGCAGCTTTGGTGATGGTATAGGGGACAGGGAACGGCAGTACTTC.

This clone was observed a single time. CDR3 sequence: CASRLGTYNEQFF. CDR3 sequence (DNA): TGCGCCAGCAGACTCGGGACCTACAATGAGCAGTTCTTC. V usage is TRBV10-2 and J usage is TRBJ2-1, with D perhaps TRBD2 (5 bases). This CDR3 region has 13 residues. Trimming stripped 6 bases from V and 2 bases from J, with 8 bases between. From germline, CDR1 is WSHSY and CDR2 SAAADI.

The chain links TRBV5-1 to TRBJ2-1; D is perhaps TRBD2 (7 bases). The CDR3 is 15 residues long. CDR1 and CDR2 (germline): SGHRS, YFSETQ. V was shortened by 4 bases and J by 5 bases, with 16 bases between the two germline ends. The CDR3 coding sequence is TGCGCCAGCAGCCCGACTAGCAGGGGCGACAATGAGCAGTTCTTC. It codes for CASSPTSRGDNEQFF.

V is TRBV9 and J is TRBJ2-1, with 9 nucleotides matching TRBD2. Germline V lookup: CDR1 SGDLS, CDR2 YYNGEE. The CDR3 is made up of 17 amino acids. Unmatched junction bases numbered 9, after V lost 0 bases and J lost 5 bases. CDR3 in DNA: TGTGCCAGCAGCGTAGCTAGCGGGATCGACGCAAACAATGAGCAGTTCTTC. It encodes CASSVASGIDANNEQFF.

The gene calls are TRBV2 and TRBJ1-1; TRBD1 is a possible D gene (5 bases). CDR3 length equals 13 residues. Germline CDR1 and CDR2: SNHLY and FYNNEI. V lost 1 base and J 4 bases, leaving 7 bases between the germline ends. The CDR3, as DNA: TGTGCCAGCAGTGAAGAGACAGTCACTGAAGCTTTCTTT. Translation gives CASSEETVTEAFF. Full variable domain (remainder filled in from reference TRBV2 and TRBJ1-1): EPEVTQTPSHQVTQMGQEVILRCVPISNHLYFYWYRQILGQKVEFLVSFYNNEISEKSEIFDDQFSVERPDGSNFTLKIRSTKLEDSAMYFCASSEETVTEAFFGQGTRLTVV.

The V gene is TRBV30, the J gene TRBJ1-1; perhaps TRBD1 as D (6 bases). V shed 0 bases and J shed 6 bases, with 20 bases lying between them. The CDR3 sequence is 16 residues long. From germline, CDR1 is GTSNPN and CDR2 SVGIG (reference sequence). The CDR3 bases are TGTGCCTGGAGTGTACTGACAGGTGGAGGTATCGCTGAAGCTTTCTTT. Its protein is CAWSVLTGGGIAEAFF.

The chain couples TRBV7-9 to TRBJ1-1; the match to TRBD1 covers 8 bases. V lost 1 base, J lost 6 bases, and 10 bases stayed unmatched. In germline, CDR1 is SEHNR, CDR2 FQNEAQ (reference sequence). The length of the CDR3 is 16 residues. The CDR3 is CASSLVPGQGSSEAFF. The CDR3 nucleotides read TGTGCCAGCAGCTTAGTACCCGGACAGGGATCATCTGAAGCTTTCTTT.

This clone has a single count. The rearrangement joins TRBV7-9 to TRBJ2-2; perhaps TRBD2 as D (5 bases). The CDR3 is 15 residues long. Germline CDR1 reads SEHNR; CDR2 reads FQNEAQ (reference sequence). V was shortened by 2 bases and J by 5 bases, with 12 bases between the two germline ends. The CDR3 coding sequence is TGTGCCAGCAGCTTACGGGGTATTCGGACCGGGGAGCTGTTTTTT. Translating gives CASSLRGIRTGELFF.

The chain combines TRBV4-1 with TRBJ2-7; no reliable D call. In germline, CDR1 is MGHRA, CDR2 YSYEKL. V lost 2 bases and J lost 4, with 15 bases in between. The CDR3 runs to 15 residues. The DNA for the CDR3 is TGCGCCAGCAGCCAACTTCCAGCAGACGGGTACGAGCAGTACTTC. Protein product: CASSQLPADGYEQYF.

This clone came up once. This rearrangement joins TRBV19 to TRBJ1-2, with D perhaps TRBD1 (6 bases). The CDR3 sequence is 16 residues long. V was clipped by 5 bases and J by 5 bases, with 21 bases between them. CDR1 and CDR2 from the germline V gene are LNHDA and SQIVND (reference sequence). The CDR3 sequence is CASSLNRDVGRYGYTF. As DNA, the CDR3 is TGTGCCAGTAGTCTCAACAGGGATGTTGGGAGATATGGCTACACCTTC.

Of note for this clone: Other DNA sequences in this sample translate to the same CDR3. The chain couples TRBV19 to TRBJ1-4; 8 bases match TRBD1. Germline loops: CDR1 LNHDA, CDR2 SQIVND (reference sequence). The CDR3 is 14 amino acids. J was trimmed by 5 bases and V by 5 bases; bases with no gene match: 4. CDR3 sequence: CASSSRTGNEKLFF. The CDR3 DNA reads TGTGCCAGTAGTTCCCGGACAGGGAATGAAAAACTGTTTTTT.

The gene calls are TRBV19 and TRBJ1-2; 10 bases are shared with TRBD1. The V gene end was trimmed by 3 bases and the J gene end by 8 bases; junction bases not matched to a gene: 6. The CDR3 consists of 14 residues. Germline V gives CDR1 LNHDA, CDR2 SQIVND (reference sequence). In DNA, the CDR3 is TGTGCCAGTAGTATGGGGACAGGGGTTCAAGGCTACACCTTC. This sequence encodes CASSMGTGVQGYTF.

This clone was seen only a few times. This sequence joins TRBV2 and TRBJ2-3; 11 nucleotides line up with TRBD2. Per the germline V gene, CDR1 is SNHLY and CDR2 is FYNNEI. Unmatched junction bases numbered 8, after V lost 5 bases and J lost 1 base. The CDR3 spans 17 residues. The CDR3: CASSTSSSGRRTDTQYF. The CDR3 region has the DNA TGTGCCAGCAGTACCTCTTCTAGCGGGAGGCGCACAGATACGCAGTATTTT.

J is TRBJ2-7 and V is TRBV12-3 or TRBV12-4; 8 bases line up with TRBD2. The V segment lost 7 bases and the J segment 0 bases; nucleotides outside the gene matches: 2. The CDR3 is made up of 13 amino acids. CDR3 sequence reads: CASTGRASYEQYF. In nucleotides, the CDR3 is TGTGCCAGCACCGGGAGGGCCTCCTACGAGCAGTACTTC.

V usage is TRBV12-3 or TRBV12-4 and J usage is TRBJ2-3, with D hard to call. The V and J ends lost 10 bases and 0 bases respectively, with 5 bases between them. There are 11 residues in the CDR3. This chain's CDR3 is CATKSTDTQYF. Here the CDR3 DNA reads TGTGCCACCAAAAGCACAGATACGCAGTATTTT.

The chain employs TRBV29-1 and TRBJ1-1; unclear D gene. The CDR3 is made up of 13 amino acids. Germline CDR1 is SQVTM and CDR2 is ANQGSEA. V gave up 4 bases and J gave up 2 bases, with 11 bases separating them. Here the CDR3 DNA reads TGCAGCGTTGGAACCGGGATTAACACTGAAGCTTTCTTT. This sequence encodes CSVGTGINTEAFF.